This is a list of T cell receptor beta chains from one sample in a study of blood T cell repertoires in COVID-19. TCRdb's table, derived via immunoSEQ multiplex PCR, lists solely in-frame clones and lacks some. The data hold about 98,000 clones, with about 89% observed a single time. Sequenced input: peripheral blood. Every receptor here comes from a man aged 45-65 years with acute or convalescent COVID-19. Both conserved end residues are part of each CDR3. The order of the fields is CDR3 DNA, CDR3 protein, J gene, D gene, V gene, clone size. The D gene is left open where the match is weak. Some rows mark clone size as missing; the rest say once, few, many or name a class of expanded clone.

TGTGCCAGCAGCGGGCAGGGACTCTACGAGCAGTACTTC CASSGQGLYEQYF TRBJ2-7 . TRBV2 .
TGTGCCTGGAGTGTAGGGACAGGTGACAATCAGCCCCAGCATTTT CAWSVGTGDNQPQHF TRBJ1-5 TRBD1 TRBV30 .
TGTGCCAGCAGTGGCTGGCAGGGCCGAAACACCATATATTTT CASSGWQGRNTIYF TRBJ1-3 . TRBV2 .
TGTGCCATCAGTGAGTCGCTAGCGGGAATGCGTACCGGGGAGCTGTTTTTT CAISESLAGMRTGELFF TRBJ2-2 TRBD2 TRBV10-3 .
TGTGCCAGCAGCTCTCTAGCGGGAGGGTACACCGGGGAGCTGTTTTTT CASSSLAGGYTGELFF TRBJ2-2 TRBD2 TRBV13 once
TGTGCCAGCAGTTTTATCCCCAATGAGCAGTTCTTC CASSFIPNEQFF TRBJ2-1 . TRBV12-3/TRBV12-4 .
TGTGCCAGCAGGTCGACTTCCACCTACGAGCAGTACTTC CASRSTSTYEQYF TRBJ2-7 . TRBV12-3/TRBV12-4 .
TGTGCCAGTGGAGAGACTACCCCCCAGCAGTTCTTC CASGETTPQQFF TRBJ2-1 . TRBV2 once
TGTGCCATCAGTTCGGACACTGAAGCTTTCTTT CAISSDTEAFF TRBJ1-1 . TRBV10-3 .
TGTGCCAGCAGTTGGGGACAGCACACTGAAGCTTTCTTT CASSWGQHTEAFF TRBJ1-1 TRBD1 TRBV27 .
TGTGCCAGCAGCTTACGGACTGACTACGAGCAGTACTTC CASSLRTDYEQYF TRBJ2-7 . TRBV7-8 .
TGTGCCAGTACCCAAGGGGACTATGGCTACACCTTC CASTQGDYGYTF TRBJ1-2 . TRBV19 few
TGTGCCAGCAGTGGTATCGGAACTAGCGGGAGGGATGAGCAGTTCTTC CASSGIGTSGRDEQFF TRBJ2-1 TRBD2 TRBV2 .